This TCR beta chain was obtained from a study of shared clonotypes between healthy human individuals. V was pared by 2 bases and J by 5 bases, with 7 bases of the junction left unmatched. The CDR3 totals 15 residues. Germline CDR1 SGHRS, CDR2 YFSETQ. Source study methods: Junction-only sequences produced by ImmunoSEQ had no quality scores, so filtering differed. The protocol was immunoSEQ multiplex PCR, while the TCRdb copy is restricted to in-frame clones and leaves out a portion. Clone size and V and J calls were adopted from that table, with D and trimming inferred from the DNA. The data contain 2,500,000 or so clones, more than 80% of them seen just once; the ten biggest clones take up 0.14%.

The receptor was isolated from a man between 18 and 29 years old in good health. The genes are TRBV5-1 and TRBJ2-5, with TRBD1 matching 9 bases. The sequenced sample consisted of naive CD4+ T cells sorted from blood. Subset of the sample: CD45RA+ positively selected. The CDR3 DNA reads TGCGCCAGCAGCTTTGTCGGGACAGGGTCCGAGACCCAGTACTTC. Its protein product is CASSFVGTGSETQYF. Supplemented by reference TRBV5-1 and TRBJ2-5, the full variable domain reads KAGVTQTPRYLIKTRGQQVTLSCSPISGHRSVSWYQQTPGQGLQFLFEYFSETQRNKGNFPGRFSGRQFSNSRSEMNVSTLELGDSALYLCASSFVGTGSETQYFGPGTRLLVL.